This T cell receptor beta chain was observed in a study of metastatic and nonmetastatic thyroid tumors. Study at large: Malignant thyroid and benign thyroid patients provided blood and tumor or nodule tissue whose repertoires were compared.

About this clone: The antigen is unknown.

The CDR3 is 16 amino acids. Germline V gene sequence: CDR1 WSHSY, CDR2 SAAADI. Trimming cost V 0 bases and J 2 bases, with 14 bases left between them. Study-wide results and caveats: It was reported that TCR beta diversity was significantly higher in malignant thyroid tumors than benign nodules, in blood and tumor.

Each patient went into thyroid surgery without having received any treatment. TCRdb ran MiXCR on the PCR reads. The profile shows about 43,000 clones, approximately 10% of them singletons. The receptor's source is a female donor with papillary thyroid cancer or a benign thyroid nodule (not recorded which). Some clones in this sample may be carry-over from other donors' samples. V usage is TRBV10-2 and J usage is TRBJ2-7, with D maybe TRBD1 (6 bases). The specimen sequenced was blood. CDR3 nucleotides: TGCGCCAGCAGTGAGTCGTTGGGACACGTAACCTACGAGCAGTACTTC. Amino acids: CASSESLGHVTYEQYF.